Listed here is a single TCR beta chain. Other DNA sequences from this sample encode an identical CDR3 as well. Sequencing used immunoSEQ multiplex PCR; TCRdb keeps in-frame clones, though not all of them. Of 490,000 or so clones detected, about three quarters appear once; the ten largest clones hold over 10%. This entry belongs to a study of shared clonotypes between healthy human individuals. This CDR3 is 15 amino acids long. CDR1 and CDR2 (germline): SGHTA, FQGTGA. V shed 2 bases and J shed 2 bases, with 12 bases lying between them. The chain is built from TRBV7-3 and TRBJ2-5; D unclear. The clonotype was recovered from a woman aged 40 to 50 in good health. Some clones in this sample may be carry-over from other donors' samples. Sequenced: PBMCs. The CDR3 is CASSLDGRPQETQYF. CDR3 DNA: TGTGCCAGCAGCTTAGATGGGCGGCCTCAAGAGACCCAGTACTTC.